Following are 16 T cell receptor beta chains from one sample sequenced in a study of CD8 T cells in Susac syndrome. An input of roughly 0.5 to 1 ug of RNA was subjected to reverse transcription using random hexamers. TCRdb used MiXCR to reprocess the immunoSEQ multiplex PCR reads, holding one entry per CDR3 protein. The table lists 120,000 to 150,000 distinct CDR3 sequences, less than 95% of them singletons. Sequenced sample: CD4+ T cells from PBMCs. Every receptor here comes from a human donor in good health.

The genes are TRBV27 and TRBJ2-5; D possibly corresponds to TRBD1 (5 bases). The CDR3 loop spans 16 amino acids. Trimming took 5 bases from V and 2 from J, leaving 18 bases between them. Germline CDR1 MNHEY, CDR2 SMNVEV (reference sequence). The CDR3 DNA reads TGTGCCAGCAGTGCCCTGTCGTGGTACAGGCAAGAGACCCAGTACTTC. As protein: CASSALSWYRQETQYF.

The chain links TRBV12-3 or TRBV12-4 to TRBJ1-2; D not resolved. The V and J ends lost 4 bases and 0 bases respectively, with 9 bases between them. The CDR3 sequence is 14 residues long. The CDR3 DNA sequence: TGTGCCAGCAGTTCTGACGGTACTAACTATGGCTACACCTTC. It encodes CASSSDGTNYGYTF.

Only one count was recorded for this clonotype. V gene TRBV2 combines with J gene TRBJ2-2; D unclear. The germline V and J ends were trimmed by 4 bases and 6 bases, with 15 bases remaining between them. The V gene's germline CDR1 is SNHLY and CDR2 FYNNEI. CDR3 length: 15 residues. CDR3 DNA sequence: TGTGCCAGCAGTGCTCAACGACCCCCTGCCGGGGAGCTGTTTTTT. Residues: CASSAQRPPAGELFF.

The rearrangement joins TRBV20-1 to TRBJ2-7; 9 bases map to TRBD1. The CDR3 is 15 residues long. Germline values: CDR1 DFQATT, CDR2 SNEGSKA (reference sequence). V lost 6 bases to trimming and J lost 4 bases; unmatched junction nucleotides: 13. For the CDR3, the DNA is TGCAGTGCAACCCCGACGGGGACAGGGCATTACGAGCAGTACTTC. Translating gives CSATPTGTGHYEQYF.

The CDR3 loop is CSAGDRANTGELFF. The CDR3 DNA reads as TGCAGCGCTGGGGACCGCGCGAACACCGGGGAGCTGTTTTTT. V is TRBV29-1 and J is TRBJ2-2, with D possibly being TRBD1 or TRBD2 (5 bases each). V was clipped by 7 bases and J by 0 bases, with 12 bases between them. Germline values: CDR1 SQVTM, CDR2 ANQGSEA. The CDR3 spans 14 residues.

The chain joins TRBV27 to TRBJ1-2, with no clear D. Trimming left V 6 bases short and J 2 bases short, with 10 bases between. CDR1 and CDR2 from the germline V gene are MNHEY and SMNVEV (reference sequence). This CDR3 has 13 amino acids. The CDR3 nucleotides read TGTGCCAGCAGGCGATCCGGAAACTATGGCTACACCTTC. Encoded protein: CASRRSGNYGYTF.

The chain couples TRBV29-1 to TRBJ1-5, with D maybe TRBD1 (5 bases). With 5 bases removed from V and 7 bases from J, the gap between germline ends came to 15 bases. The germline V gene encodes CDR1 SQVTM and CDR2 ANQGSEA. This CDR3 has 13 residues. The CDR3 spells CSVQIPGGQPQHF. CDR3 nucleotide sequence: TGCAGCGTTCAGATACCTGGGGGGCAGCCCCAGCATTTT.

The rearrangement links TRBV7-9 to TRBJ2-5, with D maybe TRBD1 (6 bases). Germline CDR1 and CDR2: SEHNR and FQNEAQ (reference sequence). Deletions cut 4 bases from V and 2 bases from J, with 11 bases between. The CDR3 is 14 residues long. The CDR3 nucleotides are TGTGCCAGCAGCTCCCGGGACAAGCAAGAGACCCAGTACTTC. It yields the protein CASSSRDKQETQYF.

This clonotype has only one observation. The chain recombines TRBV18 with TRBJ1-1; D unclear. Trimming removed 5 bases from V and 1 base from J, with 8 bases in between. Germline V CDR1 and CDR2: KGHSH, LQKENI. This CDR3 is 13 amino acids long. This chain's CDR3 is CASSGKRNTEAFF. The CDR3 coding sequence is TGTGCCAGCTCAGGTAAGAGGAACACTGAAGCTTTCTTT. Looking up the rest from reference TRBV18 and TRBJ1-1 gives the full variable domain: NAGVMQNPRHLVRRRGQEARLRCSPMKGHSHVYWYRQLPEEGLKFMVYLQKENIIDESGMPKERFSAEFPKEGPSILRIQQVVRGDSAAYFCASSGKRNTEAFFGQGTRLTVV.

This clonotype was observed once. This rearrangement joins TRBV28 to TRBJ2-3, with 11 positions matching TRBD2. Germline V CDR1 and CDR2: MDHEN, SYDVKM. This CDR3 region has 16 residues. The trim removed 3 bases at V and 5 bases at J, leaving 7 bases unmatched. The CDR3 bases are TGTGCCAGCAGTTTTCCACTAGCGGGAGATGGAGATACGCAGTATTTT. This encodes CASSFPLAGDGDTQYF.

This CDR3 is CASSQLGLAGVRQFF. The CDR3 nucleotides are TGTGCCAGCAGCCAATTGGGACTAGCGGGAGTAAGGCAGTTCTTC. This chain links TRBV3-1 with TRBJ2-1; 14 positions match TRBD2. The CDR3 runs 15 residues. The V gene's germline CDR1 is LGHDT and CDR2 YNNKEL (reference sequence). J was trimmed by 12 bases and V by 2 bases; bases with no gene match: 6.

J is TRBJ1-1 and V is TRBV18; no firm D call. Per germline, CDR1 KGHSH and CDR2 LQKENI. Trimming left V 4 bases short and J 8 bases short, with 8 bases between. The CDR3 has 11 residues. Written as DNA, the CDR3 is TGTGCCAGCTCACTAAACCGAGAAGCTTTCTTT. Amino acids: CASSLNREAFF.

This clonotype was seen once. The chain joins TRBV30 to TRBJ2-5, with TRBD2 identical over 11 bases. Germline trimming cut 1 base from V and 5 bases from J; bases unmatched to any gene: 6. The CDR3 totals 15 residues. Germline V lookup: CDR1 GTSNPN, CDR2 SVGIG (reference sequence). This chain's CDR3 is CAWSALAGVYETQYF. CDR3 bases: TGTGCCTGGAGTGCACTAGCGGGAGTTTATGAGACCCAGTACTTC.

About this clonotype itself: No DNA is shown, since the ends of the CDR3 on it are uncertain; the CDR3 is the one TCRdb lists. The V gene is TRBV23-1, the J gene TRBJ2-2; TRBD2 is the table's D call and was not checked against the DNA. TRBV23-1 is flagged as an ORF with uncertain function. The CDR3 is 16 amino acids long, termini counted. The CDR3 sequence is CASSGDGSRTPGSCFF.

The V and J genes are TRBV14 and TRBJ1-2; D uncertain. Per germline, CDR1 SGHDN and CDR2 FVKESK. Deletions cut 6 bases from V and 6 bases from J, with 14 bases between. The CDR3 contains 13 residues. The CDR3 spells CASSTDGPNGYTF. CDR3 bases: TGTGCCAGCAGTACGGACGGACCGAATGGCTACACCTTC.

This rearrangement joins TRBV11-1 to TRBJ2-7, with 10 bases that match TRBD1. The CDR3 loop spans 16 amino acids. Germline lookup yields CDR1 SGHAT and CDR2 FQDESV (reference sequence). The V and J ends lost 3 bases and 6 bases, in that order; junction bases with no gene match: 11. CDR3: CASSFQTGGALSEQYF. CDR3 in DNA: TGTGCCAGCAGCTTTCAGACAGGGGGCGCCCTGTCCGAGCAGTACTTC.